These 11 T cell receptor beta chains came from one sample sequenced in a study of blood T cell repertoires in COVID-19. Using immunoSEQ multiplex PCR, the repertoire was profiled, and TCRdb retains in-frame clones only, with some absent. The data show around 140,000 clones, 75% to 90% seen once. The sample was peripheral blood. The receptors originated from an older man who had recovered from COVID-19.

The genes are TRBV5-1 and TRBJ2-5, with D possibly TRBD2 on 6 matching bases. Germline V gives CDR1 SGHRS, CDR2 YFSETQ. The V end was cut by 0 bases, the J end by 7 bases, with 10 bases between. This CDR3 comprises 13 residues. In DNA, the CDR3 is TGCGCCAGCAGCTTGGAGGCGGGGCGGACCCAGTACTTC. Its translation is CASSLEAGRTQYF.

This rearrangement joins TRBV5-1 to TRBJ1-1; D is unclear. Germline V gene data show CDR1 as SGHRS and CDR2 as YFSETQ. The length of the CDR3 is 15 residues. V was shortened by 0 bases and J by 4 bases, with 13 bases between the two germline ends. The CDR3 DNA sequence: TGCGCCAGCAGCTTGGCGAGGGTGGACGGCACTGAAGCTTTCTTT. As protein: CASSLARVDGTEAFF. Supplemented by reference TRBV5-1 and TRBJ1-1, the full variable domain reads KAGVTQTPRYLIKTRGQQVTLSCSPISGHRSVSWYQQTPGQGLQFLFEYFSETQRNKGNFPGRFSGRQFSNSRSEMNVSTLELGDSALYLCASSLARVDGTEAFFGQGTRLTVV.

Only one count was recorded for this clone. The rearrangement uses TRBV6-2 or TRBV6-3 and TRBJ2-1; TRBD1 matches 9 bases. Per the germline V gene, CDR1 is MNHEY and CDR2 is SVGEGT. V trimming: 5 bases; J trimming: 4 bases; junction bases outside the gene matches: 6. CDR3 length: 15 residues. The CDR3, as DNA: TGTGCCAGCAGTCAGCCGGGACAGGGTTACAATGAGCAGTTCTTC. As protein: CASSQPGQGYNEQFF.

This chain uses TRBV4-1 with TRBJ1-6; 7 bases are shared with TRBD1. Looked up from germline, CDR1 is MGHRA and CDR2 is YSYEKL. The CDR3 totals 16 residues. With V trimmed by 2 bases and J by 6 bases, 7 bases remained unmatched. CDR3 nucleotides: TGCGCCAGCAGCCAACCAGGGGGAATGGGTAATTCACCCCTCCACTTT. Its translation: CASSQPGGMGNSPLHF.

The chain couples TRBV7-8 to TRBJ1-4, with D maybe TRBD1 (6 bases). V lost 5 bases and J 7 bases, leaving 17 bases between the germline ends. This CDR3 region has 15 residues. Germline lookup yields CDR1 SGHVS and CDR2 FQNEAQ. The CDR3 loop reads CASSPSTGLGEKLFF. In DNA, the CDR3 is TGTGCCAGCAGCCCAAGTACAGGGTTGGGTGAAAAACTGTTTTTT.

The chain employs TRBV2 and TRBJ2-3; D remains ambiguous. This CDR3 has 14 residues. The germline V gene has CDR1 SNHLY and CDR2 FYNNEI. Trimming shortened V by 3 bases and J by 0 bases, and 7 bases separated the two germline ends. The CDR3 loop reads CASSELLSTDTQYF. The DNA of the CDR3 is TGTGCCAGCAGTGAGCTACTTAGCACAGATACGCAGTATTTT.

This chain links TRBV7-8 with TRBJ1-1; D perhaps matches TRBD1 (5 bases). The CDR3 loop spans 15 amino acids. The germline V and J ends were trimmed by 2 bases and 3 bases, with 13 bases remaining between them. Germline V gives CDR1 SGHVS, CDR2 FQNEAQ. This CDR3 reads CASSLIPGGDTEAFF. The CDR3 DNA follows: TGTGCCAGCAGCTTAATCCCCGGGGGGGACACTGAAGCTTTCTTT.

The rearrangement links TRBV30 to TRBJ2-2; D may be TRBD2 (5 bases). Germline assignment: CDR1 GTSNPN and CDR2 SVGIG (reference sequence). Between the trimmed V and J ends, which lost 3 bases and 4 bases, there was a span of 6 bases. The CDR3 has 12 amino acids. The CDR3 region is CAWRRGTGELFF. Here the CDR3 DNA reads TGTGCCTGGAGACGGGGCACCGGGGAGCTGTTTTTT.

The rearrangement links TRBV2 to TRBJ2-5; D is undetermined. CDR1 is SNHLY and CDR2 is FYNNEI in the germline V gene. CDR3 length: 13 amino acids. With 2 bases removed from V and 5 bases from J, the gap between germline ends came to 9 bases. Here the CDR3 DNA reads TGTGCCAGCAGTGAACAGGTTTCCGAGACCCAGTACTTC. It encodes CASSEQVSETQYF.

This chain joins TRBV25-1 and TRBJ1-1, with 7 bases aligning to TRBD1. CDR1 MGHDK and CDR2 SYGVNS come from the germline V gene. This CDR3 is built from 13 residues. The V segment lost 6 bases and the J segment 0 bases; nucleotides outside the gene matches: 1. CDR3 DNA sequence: TGTGCCAGCAGCGGACAGGTGAACACTGAAGCTTTCTTT. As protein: CASSGQVNTEAFF.

The CDR3 loop reads CASINGEDVYTEETQYF. The CDR3 coding sequence is TGTGCCAGTATCAATGGGGAGGATGTGTACACTGAAGAGACCCAGTACTTC. The V and J genes are TRBV19 and TRBJ2-5, with D perhaps TRBD2 (6 bases). Trimming took off 7 bases at V and 3 bases at J, with 24 bases between the two ends. Per the germline V gene, CDR1 is LNHDA and CDR2 is SQIVND (reference sequence). The CDR3 spans 17 residues. The whole variable domain, remainder taken from reference TRBV19 and TRBJ2-5, is DGGITQSPKYLFRKEGQNVTLSCEQNLNHDAMYWYRQDPGQGLRLIYYSQIVNDFQKGDIAEGYSVSREKKESFPLTVTSAQKNPTAFYLCASINGEDVYTEETQYFGPGTRLLVL.